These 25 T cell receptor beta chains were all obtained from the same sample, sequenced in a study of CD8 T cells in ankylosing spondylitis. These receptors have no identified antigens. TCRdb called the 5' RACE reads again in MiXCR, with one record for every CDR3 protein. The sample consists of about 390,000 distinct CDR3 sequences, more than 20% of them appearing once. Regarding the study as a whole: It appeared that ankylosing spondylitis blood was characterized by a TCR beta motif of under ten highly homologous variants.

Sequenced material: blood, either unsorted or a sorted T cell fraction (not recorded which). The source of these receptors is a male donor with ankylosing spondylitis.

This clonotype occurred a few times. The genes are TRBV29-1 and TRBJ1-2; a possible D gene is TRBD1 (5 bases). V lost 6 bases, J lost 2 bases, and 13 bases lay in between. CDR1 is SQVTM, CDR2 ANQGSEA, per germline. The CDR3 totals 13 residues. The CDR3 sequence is CSVVDSANYGYTF. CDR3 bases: TGCAGCGTAGTCGACAGCGCAAACTATGGCTACACCTTC.

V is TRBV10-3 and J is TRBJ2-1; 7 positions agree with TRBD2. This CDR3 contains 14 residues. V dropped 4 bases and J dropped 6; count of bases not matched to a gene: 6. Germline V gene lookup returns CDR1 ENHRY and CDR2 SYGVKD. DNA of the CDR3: TGTGCCATCAGTGGGCGCGGGAGTAGCAATGAGCAGTTCTTC. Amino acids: CAISGRGSSNEQFF.

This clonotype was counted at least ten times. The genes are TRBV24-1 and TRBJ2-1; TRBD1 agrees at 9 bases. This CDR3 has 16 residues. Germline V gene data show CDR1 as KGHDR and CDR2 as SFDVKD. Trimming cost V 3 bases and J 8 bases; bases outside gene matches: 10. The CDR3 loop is CATSDPNRGPEDEQFF. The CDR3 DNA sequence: TGTGCCACCAGTGATCCCAACAGGGGGCCGGAAGATGAGCAGTTCTTC.

The CDR3, as DNA: TGCAGTGCACCCCCGGGAGGTTCCTACGAGCAGTACTTC. Amino acid sequence: CSAPPGGSYEQYF. This chain links TRBV20-1 with TRBJ2-7; 7 bases map to TRBD2. This CDR3 region has 13 residues. Looked up from germline, CDR1 is DFQATT and CDR2 is SNEGSKA (reference sequence). Trimming took 6 bases from V and 1 from J; bases not matched to a gene: 6.

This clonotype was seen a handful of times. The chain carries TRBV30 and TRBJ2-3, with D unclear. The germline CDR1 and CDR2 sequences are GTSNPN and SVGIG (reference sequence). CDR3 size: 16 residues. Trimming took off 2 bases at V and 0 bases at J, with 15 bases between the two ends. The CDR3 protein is CAWSTRTQTSTDTQYF. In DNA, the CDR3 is TGTGCCTGGAGTACGAGGACCCAGACTAGCACAGATACGCAGTATTTT.

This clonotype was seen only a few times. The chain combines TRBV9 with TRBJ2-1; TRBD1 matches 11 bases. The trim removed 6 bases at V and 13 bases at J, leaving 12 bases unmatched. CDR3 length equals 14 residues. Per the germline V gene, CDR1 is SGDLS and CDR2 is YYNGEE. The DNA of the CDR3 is TGTGCCAGCACTCCCGGGACAGGGGGGGGACGTCAGTTCTTC. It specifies CASTPGTGGGRQFF.

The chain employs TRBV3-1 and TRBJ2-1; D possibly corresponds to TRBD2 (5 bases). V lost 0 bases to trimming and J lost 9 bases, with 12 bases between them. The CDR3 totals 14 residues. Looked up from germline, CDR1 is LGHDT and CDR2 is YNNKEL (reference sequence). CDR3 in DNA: TGTGCCAGCAGCCAAGAACCGATAACTAGTGAGCAGTTCTTC. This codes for CASSQEPITSEQFF.

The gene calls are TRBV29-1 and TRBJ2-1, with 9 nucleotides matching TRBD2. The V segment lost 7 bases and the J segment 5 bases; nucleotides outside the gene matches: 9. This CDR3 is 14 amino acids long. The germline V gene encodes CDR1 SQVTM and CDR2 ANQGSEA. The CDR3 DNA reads TGCAGCGCTACCGGGACTAGCAGCGACAATGAGCAGTTCTTC. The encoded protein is CSATGTSSDNEQFF.

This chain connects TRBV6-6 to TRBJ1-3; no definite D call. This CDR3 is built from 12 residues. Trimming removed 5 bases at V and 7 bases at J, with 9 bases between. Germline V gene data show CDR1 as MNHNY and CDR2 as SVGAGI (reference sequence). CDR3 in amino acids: CASSDPENTIYF. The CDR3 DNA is TGTGCCAGCAGTGACCCCGAGAACACCATATATTTT.

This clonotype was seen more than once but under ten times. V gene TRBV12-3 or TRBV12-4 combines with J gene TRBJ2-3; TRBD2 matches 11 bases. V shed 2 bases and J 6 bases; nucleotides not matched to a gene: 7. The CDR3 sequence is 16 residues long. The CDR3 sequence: CASSLNSGRAHDTQYF. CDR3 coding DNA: TGTGCCAGCAGTTTAAATAGCGGGAGGGCCCATGATACGCAGTATTTT.

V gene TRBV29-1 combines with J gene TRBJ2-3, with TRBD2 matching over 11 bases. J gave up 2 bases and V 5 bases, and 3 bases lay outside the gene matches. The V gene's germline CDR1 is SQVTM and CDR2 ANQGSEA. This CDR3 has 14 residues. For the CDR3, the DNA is TGCAGCGTTACTAGCGGGAGTCTCACAGATACGCAGTATTTT. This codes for CSVTSGSLTDTQYF.

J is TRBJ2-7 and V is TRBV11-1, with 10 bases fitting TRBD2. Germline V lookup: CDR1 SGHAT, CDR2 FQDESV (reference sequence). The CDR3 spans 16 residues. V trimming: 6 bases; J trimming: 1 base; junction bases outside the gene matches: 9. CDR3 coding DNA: TGTGCCAGCAGGCCCGGGGCTAGCGGGAGTTCCTACGAGCAGTACTTC. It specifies CASRPGASGSSYEQYF.

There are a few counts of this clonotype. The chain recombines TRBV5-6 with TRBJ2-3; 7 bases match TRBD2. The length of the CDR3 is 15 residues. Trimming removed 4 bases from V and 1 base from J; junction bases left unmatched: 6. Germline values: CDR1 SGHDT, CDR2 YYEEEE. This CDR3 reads CASSIFAGGTDTQYF. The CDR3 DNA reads TGTGCCAGCAGCATATTTGCGGGGGGCACAGATACGCAGTATTTT.

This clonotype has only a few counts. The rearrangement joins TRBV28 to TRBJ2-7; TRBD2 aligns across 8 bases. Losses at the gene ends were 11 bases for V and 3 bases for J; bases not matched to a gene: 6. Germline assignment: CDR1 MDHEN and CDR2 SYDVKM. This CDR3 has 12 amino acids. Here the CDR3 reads CAAGLGFYEQYF. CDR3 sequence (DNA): TGTGCCGCGGGACTAGGGTTCTACGAGCAGTACTTC.

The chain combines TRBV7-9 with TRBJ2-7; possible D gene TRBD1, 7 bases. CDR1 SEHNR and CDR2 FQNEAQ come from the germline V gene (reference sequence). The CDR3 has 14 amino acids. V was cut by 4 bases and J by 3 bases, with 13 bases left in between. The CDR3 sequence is CASSYGQEGYEQYF. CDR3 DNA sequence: TGTGCCAGCAGCTACGGACAGGAGGGCTACGAGCAGTACTTC.

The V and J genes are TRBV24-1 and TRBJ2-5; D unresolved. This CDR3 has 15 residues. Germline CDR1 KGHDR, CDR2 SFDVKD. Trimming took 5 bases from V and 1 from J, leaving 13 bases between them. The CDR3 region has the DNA TGTGCCACCAGTGGGTTCTTTGGCGCCCAAGAGACCCAGTACTTC. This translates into CATSGFFGAQETQYF.

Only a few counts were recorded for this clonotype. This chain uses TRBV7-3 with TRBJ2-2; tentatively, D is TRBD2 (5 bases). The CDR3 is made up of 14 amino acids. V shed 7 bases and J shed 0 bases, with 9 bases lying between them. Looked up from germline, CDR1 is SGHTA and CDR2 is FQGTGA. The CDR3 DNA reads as TGTGCCAGCATGAGCGGAGCGAACACCGGGGAGCTGTTTTTT. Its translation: CASMSGANTGELFF.

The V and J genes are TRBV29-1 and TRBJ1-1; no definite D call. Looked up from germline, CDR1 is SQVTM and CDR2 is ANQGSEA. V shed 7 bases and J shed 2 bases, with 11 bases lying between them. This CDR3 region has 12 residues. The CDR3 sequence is CSGRVTNTEAFF. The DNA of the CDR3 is TGCAGCGGGAGGGTCACAAACACTGAAGCTTTCTTT.

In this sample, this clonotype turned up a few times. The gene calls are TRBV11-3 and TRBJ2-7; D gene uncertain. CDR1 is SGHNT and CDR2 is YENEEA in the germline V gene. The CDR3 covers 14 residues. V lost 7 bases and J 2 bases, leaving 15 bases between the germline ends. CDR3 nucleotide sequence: TGTGCCAGCACCGATGGTGGAATAACCTACGAGCAGTACTTC. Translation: CASTDGGITYEQYF.

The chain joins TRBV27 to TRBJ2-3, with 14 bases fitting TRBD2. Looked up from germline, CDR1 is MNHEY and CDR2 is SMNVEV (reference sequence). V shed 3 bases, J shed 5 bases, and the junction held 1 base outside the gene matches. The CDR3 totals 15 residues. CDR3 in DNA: TGTGCCAGCAGTTTTGGGACTAGCGGGAGAGATACGCAGTATTTT. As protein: CASSFGTSGRDTQYF.

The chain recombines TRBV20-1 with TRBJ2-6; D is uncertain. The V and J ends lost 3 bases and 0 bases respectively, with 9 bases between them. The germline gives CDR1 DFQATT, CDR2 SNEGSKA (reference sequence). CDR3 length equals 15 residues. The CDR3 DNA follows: TGCAGTGCTAGGGTAGTCATCTCTGGGGCCAACGTCCTGACTTTC. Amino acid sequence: CSARVVISGANVLTF.

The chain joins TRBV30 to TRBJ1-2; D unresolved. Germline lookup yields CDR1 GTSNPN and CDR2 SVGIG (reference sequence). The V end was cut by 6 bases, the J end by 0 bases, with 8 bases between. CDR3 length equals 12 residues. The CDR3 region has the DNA TGTGCCTGCCTAGGGACTAACTATGGCTACACCTTC. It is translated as CACLGTNYGYTF.

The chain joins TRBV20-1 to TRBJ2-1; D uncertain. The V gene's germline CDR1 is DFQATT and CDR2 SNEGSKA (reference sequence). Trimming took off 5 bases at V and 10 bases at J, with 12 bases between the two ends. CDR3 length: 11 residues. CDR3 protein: CSAFDFEEQFF. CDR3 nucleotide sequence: TGCAGTGCTTTCGACTTTGAGGAGCAGTTCTTC.

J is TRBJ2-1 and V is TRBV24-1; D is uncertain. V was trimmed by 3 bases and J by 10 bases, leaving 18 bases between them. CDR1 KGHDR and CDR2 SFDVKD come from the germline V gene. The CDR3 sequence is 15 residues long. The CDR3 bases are TGTGCCACCAGTGATCCCAGCCGACACGGCTCAGAGCAGTTCTTC. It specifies CATSDPSRHGSEQFF.

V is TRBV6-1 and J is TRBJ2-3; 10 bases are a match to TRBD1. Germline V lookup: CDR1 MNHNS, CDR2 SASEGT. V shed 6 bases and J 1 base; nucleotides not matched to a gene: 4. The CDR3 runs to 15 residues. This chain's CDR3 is CASRPGTGGTDTQYF. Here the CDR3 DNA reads TGTGCCAGCAGACCCGGGACAGGGGGCACAGATACGCAGTATTTT.